The sequence of this TCR beta chain was determined in a study of post-analysis software for immune sequencing data. Study findings and constraints: There was significantly lower normalized Chao1 diversity in multiple sclerosis patients than in controls. TRBV5-6, TRBV5-1 and TRBV20-1 were among roughly five TRBV segments more frequent in patients than controls.

As for this clonotype: Its antigen is undetermined.

The V and J ends lost 4 bases and 8 bases, in that order; junction bases with no gene match: 8. Germline V gene data show CDR1 as DFQATT and CDR2 as SNEGSKA (reference sequence). The CDR3 consists of 13 residues. Unique molecular identifiers featured in each of the TCR beta cDNA libraries. TCRdb called the PCR reads again in MiXCR, with one record for every CDR3 protein. The data show 250,000 to 300,000 distinct CDR3 sequences, about 38% seen once. The sequence came from a girl aged 5 to 17 with multiple sclerosis. The chain couples TRBV20-1 to TRBJ1-2; TRBD1 agrees at 9 bases. The sequenced sample consisted of blood. The CDR3 nucleotides read TGCAGTGCTACGGGACAGGGAGCAGCGGGCTACACCTTC. It codes for CSATGQGAAGYTF.